This T cell receptor (beta chain) was documented in a study of OX40 agonist ivuxolimab in advanced cancers. Study as a whole: Patients were treated with intravenous ivuxolimab, dosed at 0.01 to 10 mg/kg and infused every 2 weeks. A mean age of approximately 60 years, range about 20 to 85, was recorded, and roughly 80% were male.

Only in-frame clones appear in the TCRdb table, and some are missing; sequencing was by immunoSEQ multiplex PCR. The sample includes some 98,000 clones, 87% of them seen just once. This clone was seen once. The target antigen is unknown. V was cut by 1 base and J by 1 base, with 3 bases left in between. The germline gives CDR1 SQVTM, CDR2 ANQGSEA. The CDR3 sequence is 12 residues long. Whole-study findings and limits: Among the lowest peripheral clonal expansion occurred in 0.1-3.0 mg/kg partial responders. Clonal expansion from baseline to week 6 occurred in both CD4+ and CD8+ T cells.

The sequencing here drew on CD4+ or CD8+ T cells sorted from blood, taken in a trial of the OX40 agonist ivuxolimab. The V and J genes are TRBV29-1 and TRBJ2-3; D gene uncertain. This receptor was taken from an adult with an advanced solid tumor such as melanoma, head and neck, liver or kidney cancer. The CDR3 spells CSVEVGTDTQYF. In DNA, the CDR3 is TGCAGCGTTGAAGTTGGCACAGATACGCAGTATTTT.